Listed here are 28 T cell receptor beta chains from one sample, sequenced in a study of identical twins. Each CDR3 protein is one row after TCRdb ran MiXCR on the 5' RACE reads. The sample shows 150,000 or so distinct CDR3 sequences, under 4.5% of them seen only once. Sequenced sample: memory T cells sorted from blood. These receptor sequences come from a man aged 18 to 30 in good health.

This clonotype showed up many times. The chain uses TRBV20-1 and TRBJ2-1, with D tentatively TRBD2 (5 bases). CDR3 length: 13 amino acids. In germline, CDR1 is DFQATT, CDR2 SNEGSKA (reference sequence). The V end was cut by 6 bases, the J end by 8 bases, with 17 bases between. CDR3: CSANSDYRDEQFF. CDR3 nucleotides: TGCAGTGCGAACTCAGACTATCGCGATGAGCAGTTCTTC.

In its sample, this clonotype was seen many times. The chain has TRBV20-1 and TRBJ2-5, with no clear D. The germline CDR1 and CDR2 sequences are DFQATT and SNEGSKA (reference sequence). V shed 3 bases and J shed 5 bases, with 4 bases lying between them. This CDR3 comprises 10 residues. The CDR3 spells CSARRETQYF. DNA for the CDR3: TGCAGTGCTAGGAGGGAGACCCAGTACTTC.

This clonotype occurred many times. CDR3 sequence: CASSLARDNSPLHF. DNA for the CDR3: TGTGCCAGCAGCTTAGCTCGTGATAATTCACCCCTCCACTTT. The V call is TRBV7-9, the J call TRBJ1-6; D is undetermined. CDR1 is SEHNR and CDR2 is FQNEAQ in the germline V gene (reference sequence). Trimming took off 0 bases at V and 5 bases at J, with 5 bases between the two ends. The CDR3 loop spans 14 amino acids.

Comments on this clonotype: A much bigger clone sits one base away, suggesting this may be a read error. CDR3 nucleotide sequence: TGTGCCAGCAGTTACAAGAATTCCTACAATCAGCAGTTCTTC. Its protein is CASSYKNSYNQQFF. The rearrangement joins TRBV6-5 to TRBJ2-1; D not certain. Per the germline V gene, CDR1 is MNHEY and CDR2 is SVGAGI. The CDR3 is 14 amino acids.

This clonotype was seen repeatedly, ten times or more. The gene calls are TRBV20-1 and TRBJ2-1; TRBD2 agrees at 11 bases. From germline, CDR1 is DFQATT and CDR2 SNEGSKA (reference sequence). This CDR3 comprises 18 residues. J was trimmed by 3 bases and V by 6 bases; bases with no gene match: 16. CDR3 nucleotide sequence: TGCAGTGCGCCTCCTATCCCCGGACTAGCGGGCAACTACAATGAGCAGTTCTTC. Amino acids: CSAPPIPGLAGNYNEQFF.

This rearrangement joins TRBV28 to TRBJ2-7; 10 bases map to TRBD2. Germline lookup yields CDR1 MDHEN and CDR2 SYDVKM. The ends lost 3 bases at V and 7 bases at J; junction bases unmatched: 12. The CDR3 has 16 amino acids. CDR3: CASSLVSSSGSGEQYF. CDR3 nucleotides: TGTGCCAGCAGTTTGGTTTCGTCTAGCGGGAGCGGTGAGCAGTACTTC.

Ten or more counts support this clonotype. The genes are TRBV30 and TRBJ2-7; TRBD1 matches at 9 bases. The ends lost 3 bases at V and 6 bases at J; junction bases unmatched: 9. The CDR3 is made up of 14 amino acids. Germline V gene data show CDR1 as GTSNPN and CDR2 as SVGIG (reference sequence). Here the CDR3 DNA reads TGTGCCTGGAGGGGACAGGGACCTTTGGGCGAGCAGTACTTC. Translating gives CAWRGQGPLGEQYF.

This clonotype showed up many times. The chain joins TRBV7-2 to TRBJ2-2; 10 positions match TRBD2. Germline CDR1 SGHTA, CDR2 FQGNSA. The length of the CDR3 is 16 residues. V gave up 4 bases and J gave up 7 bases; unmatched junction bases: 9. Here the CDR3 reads CASSSWGAGGLGELFF. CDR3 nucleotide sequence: TGTGCCAGCAGCTCTTGGGGAGCGGGAGGGCTCGGGGAGCTGTTTTTT. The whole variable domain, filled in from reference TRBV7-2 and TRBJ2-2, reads GAGVSQSPSNKVTEKGKDVELRCDPISGHTALYWYRQSLGQGLEFLIYFQGNSAPDKSGLPSDRFSAERTGGSVSTLTIQRTQQEDSAVYLCASSSWGAGGLGELFFGEGSRLTVL.

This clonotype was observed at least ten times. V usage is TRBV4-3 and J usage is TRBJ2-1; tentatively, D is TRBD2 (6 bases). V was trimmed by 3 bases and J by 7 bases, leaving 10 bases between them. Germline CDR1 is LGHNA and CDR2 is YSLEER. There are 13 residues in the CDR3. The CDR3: CASSQPGGNEQFF. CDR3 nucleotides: TGCGCCAGCAGCCAGCCTGGGGGGAATGAGCAGTTCTTC.

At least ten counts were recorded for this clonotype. CDR3 nucleotide sequence: TGTGCCAGCAGTACCCGACAGGGGGCCTATAATTCACCCCTCCACTTT. This gives the protein CASSTRQGAYNSPLHF. The chain employs TRBV12-3 or TRBV12-4 and TRBJ1-6; 9 positions match TRBD1. The CDR3 runs 16 residues. Trimming took 5 bases from V and 2 from J; bases not matched to a gene: 4.

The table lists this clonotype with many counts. As DNA, the CDR3 is TGTGCCACCGCTACTAGCCGGAGCTCCTACAATGAGCAGTTCTTC. It encodes CATATSRSSYNEQFF. The V call is TRBV24-1, the J call TRBJ2-1, with a possible D match to TRBD2 (6 bases). Germline assignment: CDR1 KGHDR and CDR2 SFDVKD. The CDR3 is 15 amino acids. V lost 9 bases to trimming and J lost 0 bases, with 14 bases between them.

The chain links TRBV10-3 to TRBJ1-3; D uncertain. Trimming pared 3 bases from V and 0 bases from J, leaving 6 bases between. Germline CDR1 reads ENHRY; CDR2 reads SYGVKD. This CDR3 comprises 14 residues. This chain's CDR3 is CAISESISGNTIYF. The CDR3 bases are TGTGCCATCAGTGAAAGCATCTCTGGAAACACCATATATTTT.

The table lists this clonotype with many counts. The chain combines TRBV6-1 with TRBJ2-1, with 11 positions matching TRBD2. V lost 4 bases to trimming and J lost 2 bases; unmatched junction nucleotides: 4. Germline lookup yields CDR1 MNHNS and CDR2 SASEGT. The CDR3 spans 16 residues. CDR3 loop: CASSVGLAAAYNEQFF. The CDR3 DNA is TGTGCCAGCAGTGTGGGACTAGCGGCGGCCTACAATGAGCAGTTCTTC.

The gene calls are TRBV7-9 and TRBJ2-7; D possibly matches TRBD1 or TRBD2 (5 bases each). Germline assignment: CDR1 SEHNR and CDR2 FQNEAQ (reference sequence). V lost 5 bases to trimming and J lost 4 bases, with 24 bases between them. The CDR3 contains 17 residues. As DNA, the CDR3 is TGTGCCAGCAGCCGAAGAACCGGGGCCCCTCGAAATTACGAGCAGTACTTC. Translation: CASSRRTGAPRNYEQYF.

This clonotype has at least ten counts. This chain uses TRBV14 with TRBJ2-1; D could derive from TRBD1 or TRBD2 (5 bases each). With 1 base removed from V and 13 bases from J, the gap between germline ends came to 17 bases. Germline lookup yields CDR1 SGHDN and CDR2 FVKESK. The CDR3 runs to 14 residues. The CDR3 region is CASSQAGRLPKQFF. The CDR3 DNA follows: TGTGCCAGCAGCCAAGCGGGACGTTTACCAAAACAGTTCTTC.

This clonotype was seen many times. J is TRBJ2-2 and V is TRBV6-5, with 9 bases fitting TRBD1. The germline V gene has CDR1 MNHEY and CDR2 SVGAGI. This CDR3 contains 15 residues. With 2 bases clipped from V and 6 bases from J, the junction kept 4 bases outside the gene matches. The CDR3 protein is CASSYRQGGSGELFF. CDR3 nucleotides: TGTGCCAGCAGTTACAGACAGGGGGGATCCGGGGAGCTGTTTTTT.

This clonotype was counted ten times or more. Here the CDR3 DNA reads TGTGCCAGCAGCTTAGGTGGGGCCAACTCCTACGAGCAGTACGTC. Protein product: CASSLGGANSYEQYV. The gene calls are TRBV7-9 and TRBJ2-7; TRBD1 might be the D (5 bases). Between the trimmed V and J ends, which lost 1 base and 0 bases, there was a span of 10 bases. This CDR3 is 15 amino acids long. Germline V gives CDR1 SEHNR, CDR2 FQNEAQ (reference sequence).

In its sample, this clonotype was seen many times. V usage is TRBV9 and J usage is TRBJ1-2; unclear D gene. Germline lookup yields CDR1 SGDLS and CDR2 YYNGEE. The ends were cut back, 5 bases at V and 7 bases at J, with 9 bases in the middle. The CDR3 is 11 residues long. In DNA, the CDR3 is TGTGCCAGCAGTTATAGCGGTGGCTACACCTTC. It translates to CASSYSGGYTF.

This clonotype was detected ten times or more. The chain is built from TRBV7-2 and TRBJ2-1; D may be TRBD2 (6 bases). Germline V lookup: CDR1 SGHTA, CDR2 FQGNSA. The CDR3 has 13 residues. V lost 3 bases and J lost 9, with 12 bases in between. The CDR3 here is CASSLAGLTEQFF. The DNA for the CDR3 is TGTGCCAGCAGCTTGGCGGGACTTACTGAGCAGTTCTTC.

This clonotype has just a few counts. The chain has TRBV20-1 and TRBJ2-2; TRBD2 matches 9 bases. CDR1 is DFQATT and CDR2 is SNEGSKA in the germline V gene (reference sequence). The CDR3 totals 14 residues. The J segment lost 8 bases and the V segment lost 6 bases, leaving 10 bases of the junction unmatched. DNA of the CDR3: TGCAGTGCACCAGTAGCGGGAGTACCAGGGGAGCTGTTTTTT. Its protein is CSAPVAGVPGELFF.

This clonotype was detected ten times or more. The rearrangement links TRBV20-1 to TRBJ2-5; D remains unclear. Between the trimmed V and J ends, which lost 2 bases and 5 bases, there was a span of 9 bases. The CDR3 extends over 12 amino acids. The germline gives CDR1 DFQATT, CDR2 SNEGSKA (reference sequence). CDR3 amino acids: CSARKTVETQYF. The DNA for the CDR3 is TGCAGTGCTAGAAAGACCGTGGAGACCCAGTACTTC.

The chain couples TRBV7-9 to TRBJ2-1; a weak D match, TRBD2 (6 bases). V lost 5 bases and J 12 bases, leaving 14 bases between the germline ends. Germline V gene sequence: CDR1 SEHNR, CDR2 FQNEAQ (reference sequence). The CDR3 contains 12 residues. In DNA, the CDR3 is TGTGCCAGCAGCCGCACCGGGACTCGGCAGTTCTTC. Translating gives CASSRTGTRQFF.

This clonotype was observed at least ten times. The CDR3 DNA follows: TGTGCCAGCAGCTTGGTGGGAGCTAACTATGGCTACACCTTC. Protein product: CASSLVGANYGYTF. The chain has TRBV5-5 and TRBJ1-2; no clear D gene. The CDR3 length is 14 residues. Trimming took off 0 bases at V and 0 bases at J, with 6 bases between the two ends. Germline V gene lookup returns CDR1 SGHKS and CDR2 YYEKEE (reference sequence).

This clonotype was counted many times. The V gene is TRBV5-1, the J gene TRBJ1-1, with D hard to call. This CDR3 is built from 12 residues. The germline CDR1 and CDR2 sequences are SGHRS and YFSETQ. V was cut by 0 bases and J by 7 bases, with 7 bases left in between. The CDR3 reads CASSLVKGEAFF. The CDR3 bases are TGCGCCAGCAGCTTGGTAAAAGGTGAAGCTTTCTTT.

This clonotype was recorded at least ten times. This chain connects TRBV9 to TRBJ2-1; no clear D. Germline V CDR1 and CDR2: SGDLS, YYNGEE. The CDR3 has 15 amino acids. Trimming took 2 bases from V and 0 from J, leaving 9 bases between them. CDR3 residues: CASSVTGSSYNEQFF. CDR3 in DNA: TGTGCCAGCAGCGTTACTGGCAGCTCCTACAATGAGCAGTTCTTC.

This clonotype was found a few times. CDR3: CASSSPGRSGANVLTF. CDR3 bases: TGTGCCAGCAGCTCCCCCGGGAGATCTGGGGCCAACGTCCTGACTTTC. The V and J genes are TRBV7-8 and TRBJ2-6; possibly TRBD2 for D (6 bases). The germline gives CDR1 SGHVS, CDR2 FQNEAQ. V was pared by 4 bases and J by 1 base, with 11 bases between. This CDR3 has 16 amino acids.

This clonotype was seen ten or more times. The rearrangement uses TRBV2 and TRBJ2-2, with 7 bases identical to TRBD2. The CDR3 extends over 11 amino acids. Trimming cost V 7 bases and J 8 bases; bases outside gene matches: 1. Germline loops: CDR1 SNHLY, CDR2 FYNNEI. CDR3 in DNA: TGTGCCAGCAAGCGGGATGGGGAGCTGTTTTTT. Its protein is CASKRDGELFF.

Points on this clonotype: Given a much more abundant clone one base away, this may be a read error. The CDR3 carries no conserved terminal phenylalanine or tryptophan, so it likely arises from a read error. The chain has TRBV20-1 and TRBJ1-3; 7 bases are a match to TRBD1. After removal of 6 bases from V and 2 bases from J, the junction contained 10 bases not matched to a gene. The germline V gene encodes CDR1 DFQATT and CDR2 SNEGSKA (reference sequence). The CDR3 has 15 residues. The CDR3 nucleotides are TGCAGTGCCGTCACGACAGGGACAGCTGGAAACACCATATATTGT. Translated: CSAVTTGTAGNTIYC.